The 14 T cell receptor beta chains in this list originate from one sample, sequenced in a study of T-cell memory formation after mild COVID-19. MiXCR was run by TCRdb on the 5' RACE reads, yielding one entry per CDR3 protein. This table has hundreds of thousands of distinct CDR3 sequences, roughly a fifth appearing once. Material: PBMCs or a T cell subset sorted from them (not recorded which). All receptors come from an adult woman who had mild COVID-19 (a few samples of this study predate the infection). Cell type and time point are not known.

The chain employs TRBV20-1 and TRBJ1-1; D gene unclear. Trimming took 3 bases from V and 2 from J, leaving 13 bases between them. Germline-derived CDR1 and CDR2 are DFQATT and SNEGSKA (reference sequence). The CDR3 has 14 amino acids. The CDR3 here is CSASRRTQNTEAFF. CDR3 coding DNA: TGCAGTGCTAGCCGGAGAACCCAAAACACTGAAGCTTTCTTT.

The chain combines TRBV25-1 with TRBJ2-6; D ambiguous. With 3 bases removed from V and 0 bases from J, the gap between germline ends came to 6 bases. CDR1 and CDR2 from the germline V gene are MGHDK and SYGVNS. This CDR3 spans 15 amino acids. The CDR3 region is CASSDYLSGANVLTF. The CDR3 DNA reads as TGTGCCAGCAGTGACTATCTCTCTGGGGCCAACGTCCTGACTTTC.

The rearrangement uses TRBV6-5 and TRBJ1-4; tentatively, D is TRBD1 (5 bases). Trimming stripped 6 bases from V and 8 bases from J, with 16 bases between. The CDR3 extends over 14 amino acids. CDR1 and CDR2 (germline): MNHEY, SVGAGI. CDR3: CASSRVPVREKLFF. The CDR3 DNA is TGTGCCAGCAGCAGGGTTCCGGTCCGCGAAAAACTGTTTTTT.

This clonotype was detected ten times or more. The CDR3: CASRTGGYVNTEAFF. The CDR3 DNA follows: TGTGCCAGCAGGACAGGGGGCTATGTGAACACTGAAGCTTTCTTT. The gene calls are TRBV6-5 and TRBJ1-1; 10 positions agree with TRBD1. The junction had 4 bases not matched to a gene; V was cut back by 6 bases and J by 0 bases. Germline values: CDR1 MNHEY, CDR2 SVGAGI. The CDR3 is made up of 15 amino acids.

This clonotype was detected once. The chain combines TRBV9 with TRBJ2-1, with 7 bases identical to TRBD1. Per germline, CDR1 SGDLS and CDR2 YYNGEE. The CDR3 contains 16 residues. The ends lost 4 bases at V and 4 bases at J; junction bases unmatched: 11. The CDR3 is CASSPTTGRGYNEQFF. The CDR3 nucleotides are TGTGCCAGCAGCCCTACGACAGGGAGAGGTTACAATGAGCAGTTCTTC.

This chain connects TRBV7-9 to TRBJ1-2, with D unclear. Between the trimmed V and J ends, which lost 1 base and 2 bases, there was a span of 8 bases. The CDR3 totals 14 residues. Germline-derived CDR1 and CDR2 are SEHNR and FQNEAQ (reference sequence). The CDR3 sequence is CASSLGFSNYGYTF. The CDR3 nucleotides are TGTGCCAGCAGCTTAGGGTTTTCGAACTATGGCTACACCTTC.

The rearrangement links TRBV7-2 to TRBJ1-1, with 11 positions matching TRBD1. V lost 2 bases to trimming and J lost 2 bases; unmatched junction nucleotides: 19. Germline CDR1 SGHTA, CDR2 FQGNSA. The CDR3 sequence is 21 residues long. For the CDR3, the DNA is TGTGCCAGCAGCTTAAGCGGTAGGACAGGGGGCGCACATCTCCAAAACACTGAAGCTTTCTTT. Its protein product is CASSLSGRTGGAHLQNTEAFF.

The chain carries TRBV11-2 and TRBJ2-7; 7 nucleotides line up with TRBD1. The CDR3 spans 12 residues. The V gene's germline CDR1 is SGHAT and CDR2 FQNNGV. Trimming took 4 bases from V and 9 from J; bases not matched to a gene: 6. CDR3 DNA: TGTGCCAGCAGCTCCTCGACAGGGTGGCAGTACTTC. This gives the protein CASSSSTGWQYF.

There are a few counts of this clonotype. The chain combines TRBV5-4 with TRBJ1-2, with 9 bases lining up with TRBD1. CDR1 is SGHNT and CDR2 is YYREEE in the germline V gene (reference sequence). J gave up 1 base and V 4 bases, and 8 bases lay outside the gene matches. This CDR3 contains 16 residues. The CDR3 DNA is TGTGCCAGCAGCGGGACAGGGAGGCGGTATAACTATGGCTACACCTTC. It encodes CASSGTGRRYNYGYTF.

The chain has TRBV6-4 and TRBJ2-3; D perhaps matches TRBD1 (6 bases). Trimming took off 3 bases at V and 4 bases at J, with 11 bases between the two ends. Germline CDR1 is MRHNA and CDR2 is SNTAGT. CDR3 length: 14 amino acids. DNA for the CDR3: TGTGCCAGCAGTGAGTTCGAGGGGGCAGATACGCAGTATTTT. Its translation is CASSEFEGADTQYF.

This rearrangement joins TRBV14 to TRBJ2-5; D is perhaps TRBD1 or TRBD2 (5 bases each). In germline, CDR1 is SGHDN, CDR2 FVKESK. The CDR3 has 15 amino acids. V was trimmed by 2 bases and J by 7 bases, leaving 17 bases between them. CDR3 sequence reads: CASSQRSQGEATQYF. The CDR3, as DNA: TGTGCCAGCAGCCAAAGGTCCCAGGGAGAGGCGACCCAGTACTTC.

This clonotype was seen a few times. CDR3 nucleotide sequence: TGTGCCAGCAGCCCGTTGGGCCCGTTGGGCACAGATACGCAGTATTTT. Its translation: CASSPLGPLGTDTQYF. This chain joins TRBV14 and TRBJ2-3; no clear D. Trimming removed 4 bases from V and 1 base from J, with 15 bases in between. In germline, CDR1 is SGHDN, CDR2 FVKESK. This CDR3 spans 16 amino acids.

This clonotype showed up just once. The rearrangement joins TRBV24-1 to TRBJ1-5, with D possibly being TRBD1 (5 bases). CDR1 is KGHDR and CDR2 is SFDVKD in the germline V gene. Trimming pared 3 bases from V and 3 bases from J, leaving 11 bases between. The length of the CDR3 is 15 residues. The CDR3 DNA reads TGTGCCACCAGTGATCTCAGGGAACCCAATCAGCCCCAGCATTTT. Protein product: CATSDLREPNQPQHF.

The chain has TRBV11-2 and TRBJ2-1; D not certain. With 3 bases removed from V and 0 bases from J, the gap between germline ends came to 9 bases. Germline assignment: CDR1 SGHAT and CDR2 FQNNGV. CDR3 length equals 15 residues. CDR3 loop: CASSFDPSSYNEQFF. The CDR3 DNA reads as TGTGCCAGCAGCTTTGATCCGAGCTCCTACAATGAGCAGTTCTTC.